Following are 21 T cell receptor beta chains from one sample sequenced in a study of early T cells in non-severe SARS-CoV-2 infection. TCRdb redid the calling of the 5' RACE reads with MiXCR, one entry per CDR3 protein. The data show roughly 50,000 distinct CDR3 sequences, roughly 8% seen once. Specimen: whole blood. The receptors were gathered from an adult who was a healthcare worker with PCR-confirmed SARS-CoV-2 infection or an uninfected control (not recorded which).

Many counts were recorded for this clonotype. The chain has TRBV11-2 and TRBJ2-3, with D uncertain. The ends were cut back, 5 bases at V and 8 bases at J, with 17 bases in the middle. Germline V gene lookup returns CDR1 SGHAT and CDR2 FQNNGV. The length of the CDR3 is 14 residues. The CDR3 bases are TGTGCCAGCAGCCCGGCCGCCCCGTCGGGTACGCAGTATTTT. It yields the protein CASSPAAPSGTQYF.

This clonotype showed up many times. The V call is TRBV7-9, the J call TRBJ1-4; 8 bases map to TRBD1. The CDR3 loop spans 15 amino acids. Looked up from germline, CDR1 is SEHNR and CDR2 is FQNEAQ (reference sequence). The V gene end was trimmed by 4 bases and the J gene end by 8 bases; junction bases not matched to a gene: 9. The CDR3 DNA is TGTGCCAGCAGCTGGACAGGGCCTACTGTAGAAAAACTGTTTTTT. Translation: CASSWTGPTVEKLFF.

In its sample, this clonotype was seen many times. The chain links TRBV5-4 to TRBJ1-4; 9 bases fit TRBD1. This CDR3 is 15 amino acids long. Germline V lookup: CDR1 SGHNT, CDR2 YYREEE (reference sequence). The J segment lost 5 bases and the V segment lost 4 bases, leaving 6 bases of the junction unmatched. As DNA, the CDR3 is TGTGCCAGCAGCCCGGACAGGGGAAGAAATGAAAAACTGTTTTTT. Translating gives CASSPDRGRNEKLFF.

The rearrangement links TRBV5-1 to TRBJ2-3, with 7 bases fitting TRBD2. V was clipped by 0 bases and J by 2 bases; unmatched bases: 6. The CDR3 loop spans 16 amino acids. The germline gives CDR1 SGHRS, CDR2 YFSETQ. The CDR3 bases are TGCGCCAGCAGCTTGGTGGTAGCGGGTCCCACAGATACGCAGTATTTT. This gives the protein CASSLVVAGPTDTQYF. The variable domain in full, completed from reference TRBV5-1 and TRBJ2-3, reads KAGVTQTPRYLIKTRGQQVTLSCSPISGHRSVSWYQQTPGQGLQFLFEYFSETQRNKGNFPGRFSGRQFSNSRSEMNVSTLELGDSALYLCASSLVVAGPTDTQYFGPGTRLTVL.

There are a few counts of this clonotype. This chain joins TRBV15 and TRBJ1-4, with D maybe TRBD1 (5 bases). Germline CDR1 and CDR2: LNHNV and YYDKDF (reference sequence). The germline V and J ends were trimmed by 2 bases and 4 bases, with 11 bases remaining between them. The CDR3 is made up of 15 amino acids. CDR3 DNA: TGTGCCACCAGCAGAACGACAGCCCGTAATGAAAAACTGTTTTTT. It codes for CATSRTTARNEKLFF.

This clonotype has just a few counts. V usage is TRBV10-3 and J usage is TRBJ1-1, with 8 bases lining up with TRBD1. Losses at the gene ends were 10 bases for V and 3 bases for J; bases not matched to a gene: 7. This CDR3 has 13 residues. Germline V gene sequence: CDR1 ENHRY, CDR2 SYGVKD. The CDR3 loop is CATMDRADTEAFF. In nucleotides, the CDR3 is TGTGCCACTATGGACAGGGCGGACACTGAAGCTTTCTTT.

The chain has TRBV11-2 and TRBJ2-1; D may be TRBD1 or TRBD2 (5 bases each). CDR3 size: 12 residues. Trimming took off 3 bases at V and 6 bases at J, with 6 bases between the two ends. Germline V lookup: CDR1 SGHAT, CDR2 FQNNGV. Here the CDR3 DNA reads TGTGCCAGCAGCTTCGGGACCAATGAGCAGTTCTTC. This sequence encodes CASSFGTNEQFF.

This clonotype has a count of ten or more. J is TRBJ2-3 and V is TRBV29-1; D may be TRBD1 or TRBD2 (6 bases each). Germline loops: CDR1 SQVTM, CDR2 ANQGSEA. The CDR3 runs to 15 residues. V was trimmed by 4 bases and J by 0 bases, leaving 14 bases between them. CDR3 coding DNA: TGCAGCGTTGTCGGGGGCCTCCCTAGCACAGATACGCAGTATTTT. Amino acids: CSVVGGLPSTDTQYF.

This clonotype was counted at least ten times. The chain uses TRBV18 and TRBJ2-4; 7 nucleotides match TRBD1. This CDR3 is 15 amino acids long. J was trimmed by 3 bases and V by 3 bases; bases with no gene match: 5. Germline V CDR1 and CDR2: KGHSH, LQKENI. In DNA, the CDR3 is TGTGCCAGCTCACCTCTCGGACAGGTCAAAAACATTCAGTACTTC. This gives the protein CASSPLGQVKNIQYF. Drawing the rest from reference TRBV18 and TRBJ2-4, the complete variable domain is NAGVMQNPRHLVRRRGQEARLRCSPMKGHSHVYWYRQLPEEGLKFMVYLQKENIIDESGMPKERFSAEFPKEGPSILRIQQVVRGDSAAYFCASSPLGQVKNIQYFGAGTRLSVL.

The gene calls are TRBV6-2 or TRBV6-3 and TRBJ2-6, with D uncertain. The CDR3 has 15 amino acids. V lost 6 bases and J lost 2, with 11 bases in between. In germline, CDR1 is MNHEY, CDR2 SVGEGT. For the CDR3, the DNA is TGTGCCAGCAGCTCAAGGGTGGCTGGGGCCAACGTCCTGACTTTC. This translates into CASSSRVAGANVLTF.

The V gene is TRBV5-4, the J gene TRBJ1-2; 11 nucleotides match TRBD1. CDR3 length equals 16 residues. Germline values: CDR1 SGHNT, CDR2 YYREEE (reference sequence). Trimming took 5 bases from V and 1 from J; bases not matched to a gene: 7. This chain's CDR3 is CASSTDRGRVNYGYTF. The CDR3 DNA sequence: TGTGCCAGCAGTACGGACAGGGGGCGGGTTAACTATGGCTACACCTTC.

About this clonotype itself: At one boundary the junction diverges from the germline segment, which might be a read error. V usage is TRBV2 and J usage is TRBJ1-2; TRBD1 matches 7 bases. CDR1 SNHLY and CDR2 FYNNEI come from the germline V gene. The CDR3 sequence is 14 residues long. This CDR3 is CASREGQASYRYTF. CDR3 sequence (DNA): TGTGCCAGCAGGGAAGGACAGGCCTCGTATCGCTACACCTTC.

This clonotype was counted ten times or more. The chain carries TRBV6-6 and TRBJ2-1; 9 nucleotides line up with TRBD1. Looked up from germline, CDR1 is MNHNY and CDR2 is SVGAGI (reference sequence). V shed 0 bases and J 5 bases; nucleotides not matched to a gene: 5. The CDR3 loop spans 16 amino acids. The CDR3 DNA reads TGTGCCAGCAGTTACTCGAACAGGGGGCACCACAATGAGCAGTTCTTC. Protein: CASSYSNRGHHNEQFF.

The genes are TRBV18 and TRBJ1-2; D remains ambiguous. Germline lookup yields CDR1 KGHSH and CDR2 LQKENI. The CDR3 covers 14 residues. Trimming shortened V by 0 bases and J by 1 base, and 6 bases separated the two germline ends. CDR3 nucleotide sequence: TGTGCCAGCTCACCACCCAGTAATAACTATGGCTACACCTTC. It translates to CASSPPSNNYGYTF.

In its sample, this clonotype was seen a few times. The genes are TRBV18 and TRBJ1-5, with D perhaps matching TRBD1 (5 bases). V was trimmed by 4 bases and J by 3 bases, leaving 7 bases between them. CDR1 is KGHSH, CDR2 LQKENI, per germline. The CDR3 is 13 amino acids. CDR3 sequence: CASSQGPNQPQHF. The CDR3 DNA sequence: TGTGCCAGCTCACAGGGGCCCAATCAGCCCCAGCATTTT. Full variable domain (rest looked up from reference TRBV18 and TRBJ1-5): NAGVMQNPRHLVRRRGQEARLRCSPMKGHSHVYWYRQLPEEGLKFMVYLQKENIIDESGMPKERFSAEFPKEGPSILRIQQVVRGDSAAYFCASSQGPNQPQHFGDGTRLSIL.

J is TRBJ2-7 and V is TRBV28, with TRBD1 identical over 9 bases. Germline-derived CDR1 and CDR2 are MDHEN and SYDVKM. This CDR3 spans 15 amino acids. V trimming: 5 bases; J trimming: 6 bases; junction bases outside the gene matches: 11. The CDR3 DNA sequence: TGTGCCAGCAGTAAACCAGGGACAGGGAAAGGCGAGCAGTACTTC. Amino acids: CASSKPGTGKGEQYF.

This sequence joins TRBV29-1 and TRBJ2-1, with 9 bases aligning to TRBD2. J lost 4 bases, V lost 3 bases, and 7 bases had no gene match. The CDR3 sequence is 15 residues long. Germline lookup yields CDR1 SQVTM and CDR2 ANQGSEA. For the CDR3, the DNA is TGCAGCGTTGACGCGGGAGGGCTGAGGTACAATGAGCAGTTCTTC. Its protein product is CSVDAGGLRYNEQFF.

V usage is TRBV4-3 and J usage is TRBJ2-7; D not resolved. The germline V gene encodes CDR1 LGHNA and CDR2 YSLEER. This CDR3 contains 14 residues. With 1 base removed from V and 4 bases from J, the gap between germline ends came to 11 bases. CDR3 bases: TGCGCCAGCAGCCAAGGGTACAGCAGTTACGAGCAGTACTTC. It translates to CASSQGYSSYEQYF.

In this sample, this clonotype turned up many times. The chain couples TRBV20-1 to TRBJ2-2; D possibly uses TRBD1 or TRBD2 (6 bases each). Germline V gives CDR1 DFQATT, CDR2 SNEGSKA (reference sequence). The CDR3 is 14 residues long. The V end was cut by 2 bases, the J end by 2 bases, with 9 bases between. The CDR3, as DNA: TGCAGTGCTAGAAAGGGGGGAAACACCGGGGAGCTGTTTTTT. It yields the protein CSARKGGNTGELFF.

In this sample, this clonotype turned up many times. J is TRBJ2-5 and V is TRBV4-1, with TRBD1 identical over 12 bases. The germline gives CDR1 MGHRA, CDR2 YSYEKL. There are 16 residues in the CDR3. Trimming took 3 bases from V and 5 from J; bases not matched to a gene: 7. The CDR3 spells CASSQGTGGERETQYF. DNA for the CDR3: TGCGCCAGCAGCCAGGGGACAGGGGGCGAGAGGGAGACCCAGTACTTC.

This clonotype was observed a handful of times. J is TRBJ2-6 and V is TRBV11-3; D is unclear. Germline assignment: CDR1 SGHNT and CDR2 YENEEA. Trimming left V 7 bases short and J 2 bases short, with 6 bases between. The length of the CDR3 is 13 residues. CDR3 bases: TGTGCCAGCACCCCAACTGGGGCCAACGTCCTGACTTTC. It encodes CASTPTGANVLTF.